Presented here are 20 T cell receptor beta chains from one specimen sequenced in a study of vaccination and CD4 T cells after COVID-19. MiXCR was run by TCRdb on the PCR reads, yielding one entry per CDR3 protein. The data hold some 18,000 distinct CDR3 sequences, with around 62% observed a single time. Material: CD4+ T cells from blood, obtained before SARS-CoV-2 vaccination. The source of these receptors is a human donor who had recovered from COVID-19.

This clonotype showed up just a few times. The chain recombines TRBV5-1 with TRBJ2-5, with a possible D match to TRBD2 (6 bases). V shed 4 bases and J shed 2 bases, with 12 bases lying between them. The germline gives CDR1 SGHRS, CDR2 YFSETQ. There are 14 residues in the CDR3. The CDR3, as DNA: TGCGCCAGCAGCACAGGACTAACTCAAGAGACCCAGTACTTC. This encodes CASSTGLTQETQYF.

CDR3 in amino acids: CASSGGTGGSYEQYF. The DNA for the CDR3 is TGTGCCAGCAGTGGCGGGACAGGTGGTAGCTACGAGCAGTACTTC. The chain carries TRBV27 and TRBJ2-7; 8 nucleotides align to TRBD1. J lost 3 bases, V lost 5 bases, and 9 bases had no gene match. CDR3 size: 15 residues. CDR1 MNHEY and CDR2 SMNVEV come from the germline V gene (reference sequence).

V gene TRBV28 combines with J gene TRBJ1-4; D remains unclear. V was clipped by 6 bases and J by 3 bases, with 11 bases between them. Germline assignment: CDR1 MDHEN and CDR2 SYDVKM. There are 14 residues in the CDR3. The CDR3 loop is CASRSPGANEKLFF. The CDR3 region has the DNA TGTGCCAGCAGGTCGCCGGGTGCTAATGAAAAACTGTTTTTT.

This clonotype was seen only once. The genes are TRBV19 and TRBJ1-5; D is perhaps TRBD1 (5 bases). This CDR3 has 16 amino acids. Trimming took 4 bases from V and 4 from J, leaving 17 bases between them. Germline V gene sequence: CDR1 LNHDA, CDR2 SQIVND (reference sequence). The CDR3 DNA sequence: TGTGCCAGTAGTACAGGCAAGGGGACGGTGAATCAGCCCCAGCATTTT. It is translated as CASSTGKGTVNQPQHF.

J is TRBJ2-2 and V is TRBV6-1, with D possibly matching TRBD2 (6 bases). Per germline, CDR1 MNHNS and CDR2 SASEGT. V was pared by 8 bases and J by 3 bases, with 16 bases between. The CDR3 covers 15 residues. The CDR3 sequence is CASGMGGGYTGELFF. The DNA of the CDR3 is TGTGCCAGCGGTATGGGGGGTGGTTACACCGGGGAGCTGTTTTTT.

The chain joins TRBV12-3 or TRBV12-4 to TRBJ2-5; TRBD1 matches 7 bases. The CDR3 contains 13 residues. After removal of 6 bases from V and 5 bases from J, the junction contained 6 bases not matched to a gene. CDR3 nucleotide sequence: TGTGCCAGCAGACGGGACAGTCAGGAGACCCAGTACTTC. This codes for CASRRDSQETQYF.

This chain connects TRBV7-9 to TRBJ2-1; D could derive from TRBD1 or TRBD2 (6 bases each). V lost 4 bases and J lost 9, with 25 bases in between. The length of the CDR3 is 17 residues. Germline V gives CDR1 SEHNR, CDR2 FQNEAQ (reference sequence). The CDR3: CASSSGVVGGRSGEQFF. The CDR3 nucleotides are TGTGCCAGCAGCTCAGGGGTCGTGGGGGGCCGGAGCGGTGAGCAGTTCTTC.

The chain carries TRBV20-1 and TRBJ1-2; possibly TRBD1 for D (6 bases). V lost 6 bases and J 6 bases, leaving 14 bases between the germline ends. This CDR3 has 12 residues. Germline values: CDR1 DFQATT, CDR2 SNEGSKA (reference sequence). The CDR3 nucleotides are TGCAGTGCCCCCAGGGGTGCGGATGGCTACACCTTC. It encodes CSAPRGADGYTF.

In this sample, this clonotype turned up a few times. J is TRBJ1-3 and V is TRBV20-1, with 12 nucleotides matching TRBD1. The CDR3 sequence is 17 residues long. With V trimmed by 6 bases and J by 2 bases, 11 bases remained unmatched. Germline assignment: CDR1 DFQATT and CDR2 SNEGSKA (reference sequence). CDR3 sequence reads: CSASVPGQGAPGNTIYF. CDR3 DNA: TGCAGTGCGAGCGTGCCGGGACAGGGGGCGCCTGGAAACACCATATATTTT.

The rearrangement uses TRBV20-1 and TRBJ1-6; perhaps TRBD1 as D (6 bases). Germline lookup yields CDR1 DFQATT and CDR2 SNEGSKA (reference sequence). CDR3 length: 14 amino acids. Trimming shortened V by 5 bases and J by 6 bases, and 14 bases separated the two germline ends. The CDR3 nucleotides are TGCAGTGCTGTAAGGACAGACATTAATTCACCCCTCCACTTT. Protein: CSAVRTDINSPLHF.

This clonotype was seen a handful of times. The chain joins TRBV2 to TRBJ2-1; a weak D match, TRBD2 (5 bases). The CDR3 is 14 amino acids. Germline V gene lookup returns CDR1 SNHLY and CDR2 FYNNEI. V lost 7 bases, J lost 9 bases, and 19 bases lay in between. The CDR3 loop is CASKRENPTGEQFF. In DNA form, the CDR3 reads TGTGCCAGCAAAAGGGAGAACCCTACGGGTGAGCAGTTCTTC.

This chain connects TRBV28 to TRBJ2-7; D is perhaps TRBD1 (6 bases). V lost 3 bases, J lost 2 bases, and 11 bases lay in between. There are 14 residues in the CDR3. Germline CDR1 is MDHEN and CDR2 is SYDVKM. CDR3 sequence: CASSFPGAPYEQYF. The DNA for the CDR3 is TGTGCCAGCAGTTTTCCAGGGGCCCCCTACGAGCAGTACTTC.

This clonotype has more than one count but fewer than ten. The junction and the germline gene differ at one end; a read error may be behind it. The chain has TRBV7-8 and TRBJ1-2; weak D call: TRBD1 (5 bases). From germline, CDR1 is SGHVS and CDR2 FQNEAQ. CDR3 length: 14 amino acids. This chain's CDR3 is CASSLQAGNYDYTF. CDR3 DNA sequence: TGTGCCAGCAGCTTACAAGCAGGGAACTATGACTACACCTTC.

The chain has TRBV6-1 and TRBJ1-1; 7 nucleotides agree with TRBD1. The trim removed 6 bases at V and 1 base at J, leaving 11 bases unmatched. The CDR3 sequence is 16 residues long. The germline CDR1 and CDR2 sequences are MNHNS and SASEGT. The CDR3 reads CASRSAGQMRNTEAFF. CDR3 in DNA: TGTGCCAGCAGGTCCGCGGGACAGATGAGGAACACTGAAGCTTTCTTT.

The chain carries TRBV20-1 and TRBJ1-2; D gene uncertain. This CDR3 region has 13 residues. The V and J ends lost 5 bases and 8 bases respectively, with 18 bases between them. Germline V gene sequence: CDR1 DFQATT, CDR2 SNEGSKA (reference sequence). This CDR3 reads CSAAGRAGYGYTF. CDR3 DNA: TGCAGTGCTGCCGGACGGGCGGGGTACGGCTACACCTTC.

V usage is TRBV24-1 and J usage is TRBJ2-5; the match to TRBD2 covers 14 bases. The CDR3 length is 17 residues. V gave up 2 bases and J gave up 3 bases; unmatched junction bases: 4. Germline V CDR1 and CDR2: KGHDR, SFDVKD. The CDR3 coding sequence is TGTGCCACCAGTGATTCTGGACTAGCGGGAGGCGAAGAGACCCAGTACTTC. Encoded protein: CATSDSGLAGGEETQYF.

The chain carries TRBV5-4 and TRBJ2-7; 8 positions agree with TRBD1. Germline CDR1 reads SGHNT; CDR2 reads YYREEE (reference sequence). The J segment lost 7 bases and the V segment lost 1 base, leaving 7 bases of the junction unmatched. This CDR3 comprises 14 residues. CDR3 nucleotide sequence: TGTGCCAGCAGCTTGCAGGGGGCGTCTGAGGAGCAGTACTTC. Residues: CASSLQGASEEQYF.

The chain combines TRBV27 with TRBJ2-1; D is uncertain. This CDR3 region has 14 residues. Germline CDR1 is MNHEY and CDR2 is SMNVEV (reference sequence). With 4 bases removed from V and 6 bases from J, the gap between germline ends came to 13 bases. The CDR3 DNA sequence: TGTGCCAGCAGTTCCCTACAAGGGCTCAATGAGCAGTTCTTC. This gives the protein CASSSLQGLNEQFF.

The chain uses TRBV20-1 and TRBJ1-4, with unresolved D. The germline V and J ends were trimmed by 4 bases and 8 bases, with 11 bases remaining between them. Germline CDR1 DFQATT, CDR2 SNEGSKA (reference sequence). There are 12 residues in the CDR3. The CDR3 DNA reads as TGCAGTGCTACCCTCGGGATGGAAAAACTGTTTTTT. Residues: CSATLGMEKLFF.

The chain recombines TRBV23-1 with TRBJ2-7; 10 bases line up with TRBD2. TRBV23-1 is an open reading frame, and its role is uncertain. After removal of 4 bases from V and 6 bases from J, the junction contained 6 bases not matched to a gene. CDR3 length: 14 amino acids. CDR3 loop: CASSPSGSPFEQYF. In DNA form, the CDR3 reads TGCGCCAGCAGTCCTAGCGGGAGCCCCTTCGAGCAGTACTTC.